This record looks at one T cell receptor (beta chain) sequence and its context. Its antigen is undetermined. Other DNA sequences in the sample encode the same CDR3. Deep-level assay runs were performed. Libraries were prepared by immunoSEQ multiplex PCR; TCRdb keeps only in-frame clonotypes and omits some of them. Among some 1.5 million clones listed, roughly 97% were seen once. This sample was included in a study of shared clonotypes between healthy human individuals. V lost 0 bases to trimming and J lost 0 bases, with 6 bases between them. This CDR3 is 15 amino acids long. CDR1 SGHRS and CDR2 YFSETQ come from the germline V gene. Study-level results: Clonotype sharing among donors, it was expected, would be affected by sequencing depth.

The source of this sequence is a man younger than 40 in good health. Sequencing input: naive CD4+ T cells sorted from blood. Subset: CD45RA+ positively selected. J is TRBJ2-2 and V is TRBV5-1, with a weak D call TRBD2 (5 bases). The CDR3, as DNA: TGCGCCAGCAGCTTGGACGGGACGAACACCGGGGAGCTGTTTTTT. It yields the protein CASSLDGTNTGELFF.